The 17 T cell receptor beta chains reported below all come from one sample, sequenced in a study of shared clonotypes between healthy human individuals. Generated by immunoSEQ multiplex PCR, the TCRdb table keeps only in-frame clones and is missing some. The repertoire includes roughly 1,600,000 clones, roughly 98.5% of them detected once, and about 0.35% sits in the top ten. The sequenced material came from naive CD4+ T cells sorted from blood. Subset reported: CD45RA+ positively selected. The receptor set was obtained from a man aged 25-40 years in good health.

V and J are TRBV7-8 and TRBJ2-5; D gene ambiguous. From germline, CDR1 is SGHVS and CDR2 FQNEAQ. The V gene lost 11 bases and the J gene lost 2 bases, with 9 bases spanning the gap. CDR3 size: 11 residues. The CDR3 loop reads CACTRQETQYF. CDR3 bases: TGTGCCTGTACACGGCAAGAGACCCAGTACTTC.

This chain links TRBV18 with TRBJ2-4; 10 nucleotides match TRBD2. Per germline, CDR1 KGHSH and CDR2 LQKENI. The CDR3 length is 14 residues. The junction had 7 bases not matched to a gene; V was cut back by 3 bases and J by 11 bases. The CDR3 sequence is CASSPQGLAVLQYF. The CDR3 DNA sequence: TGTGCCAGCTCACCCCAAGGACTAGCGGTACTTCAGTACTTC.

The rearrangement links TRBV18 to TRBJ2-7; tentatively, D is TRBD2 (5 bases). Trimming took off 4 bases at V and 6 bases at J, with 10 bases between the two ends. The germline V gene has CDR1 KGHSH and CDR2 LQKENI. The CDR3 loop spans 12 amino acids. CDR3 DNA sequence: TGTGCCAGCTCACGGGGTCTAGCCGAGCAGTACTTC. Translating gives CASSRGLAEQYF.

This sequence joins TRBV6-1 and TRBJ2-7; D is perhaps TRBD2 (7 bases). The CDR3 totals 16 residues. From germline, CDR1 is MNHNS and CDR2 SASEGT. The V and J ends lost 2 bases and 3 bases respectively, with 17 bases between them. Written as DNA, the CDR3 is TGTGCCAGCAGTGAAATTGGGGGGGCAAGCCTCTACGAGCAGTACTTC. Translating gives CASSEIGGASLYEQYF.

J is TRBJ2-1 and V is TRBV11-2, with TRBD2 matching over 10 bases. The ends lost 5 bases at V and 0 bases at J; junction bases unmatched: 13. This CDR3 has 19 residues. The germline CDR1 and CDR2 sequences are SGHAT and FQNNGV. CDR3 DNA sequence: TGTGCCAGCAGCGGCGGGCGGCTAGCGGGAGCCCGCTCCTACAATGAGCAGTTCTTC. Amino acid sequence: CASSGGRLAGARSYNEQFF. The variable domain in full, with the rest retrieved from reference TRBV11-2 and TRBJ2-1, is EAGVAQSPRYKIIEKRQSVAFWCNPISGHATLYWYQQILGQGPKLLIQFQNNGVVDDSQLPKDRFSAERLKGVDSTLKIQPAKLEDSAVYLCASSGGRLAGARSYNEQFFGPGTRLTVL.

This clone was observed a single time. This sample includes further DNA sequences coding for the same CDR3. The rearrangement links TRBV11-2 to TRBJ2-3; D gene unclear. V lost 3 bases and J 2 bases, leaving 3 bases between the germline ends. Looked up from germline, CDR1 is SGHAT and CDR2 is FQNNGV. CDR3 length equals 12 residues. This chain's CDR3 is CASSFSTDTQYF. The CDR3, as DNA: TGTGCCAGCAGCTTCTCCACAGATACGCAGTATTTT.

This chain joins TRBV5-1 and TRBJ2-7; D unresolved. The CDR3 loop spans 14 amino acids. Per the germline V gene, CDR1 is SGHRS and CDR2 is YFSETQ. V lost 9 bases and J lost 1, with 17 bases in between. CDR3 in amino acids: CATAVKGESYEQYF. Written as DNA, the CDR3 is TGCGCCACCGCTGTTAAGGGCGAGTCCTACGAGCAGTACTTC.

This chain joins TRBV27 and TRBJ2-5; 8 bases map to TRBD1. The V and J ends lost 6 bases and 5 bases, in that order; junction bases with no gene match: 20. Germline-derived CDR1 and CDR2 are MNHEY and SMNVEV (reference sequence). This CDR3 comprises 18 residues. The CDR3 region has the DNA TGTGCCAGCAGCTTTACCTCGGTGTGGCAGGGGGCGGGGGAGACCCAGTACTTC. This sequence encodes CASSFTSVWQGAGETQYF.

This sequence joins TRBV5-1 and TRBJ1-1, with D possibly being TRBD1 (5 bases). Looked up from germline, CDR1 is SGHRS and CDR2 is YFSETQ. The ends were cut back, 3 bases at V and 6 bases at J, with 21 bases in the middle. CDR3 length equals 16 residues. CDR3 sequence: CASSYTPGTAQSEAFF. In DNA, the CDR3 is TGCGCCAGCAGCTACACCCCAGGGACGGCTCAGTCTGAAGCTTTCTTT.

The genes are TRBV2 and TRBJ1-5, with 8 bases fitting TRBD1. The CDR3 contains 14 residues. The junction had 4 bases not matched to a gene; V was cut back by 5 bases and J by 4 bases. Germline V CDR1 and CDR2: SNHLY, FYNNEI. The CDR3 DNA follows: TGTGCCAGCAGTCCCGGACAGGGTAATCAGCCCCAGCATTTT. This sequence encodes CASSPGQGNQPQHF.

The CDR3 sequence: CASSVGLAGAGELFF. The DNA for the CDR3 is TGTGCCAGCAGCGTAGGTCTAGCGGGAGCCGGGGAGCTGTTTTTT. The chain is built from TRBV9 and TRBJ2-2; 10 bases are a match to TRBD2. V lost 0 bases to trimming and J lost 6 bases; unmatched junction nucleotides: 2. CDR1 is SGDLS, CDR2 YYNGEE, per germline. The CDR3 spans 15 residues.

This sequence joins TRBV5-5 and TRBJ2-2; a weak D match, TRBD1 (5 bases). CDR1 and CDR2 (germline): SGHKS, YYEKEE (reference sequence). The CDR3 runs 14 residues. Trimming cost V 1 base and J 4 bases, with 8 bases left between them. CDR3: CASSLPRVTGELFF. CDR3 sequence (DNA): TGTGCCAGCAGCTTGCCCAGGGTCACCGGGGAGCTGTTTTTT.

The chain employs TRBV27 and TRBJ1-1; a possible D gene is TRBD1 (6 bases). Trimming pared 5 bases from V and 1 base from J, leaving 11 bases between. The CDR3 is 14 amino acids. Germline loops: CDR1 MNHEY, CDR2 SMNVEV (reference sequence). The CDR3 nucleotides read TGTGCCAGCAGTCTCACAGGGAAGAACACTGAAGCTTTCTTT. Protein sequence: CASSLTGKNTEAFF.

The rearrangement links TRBV4-2 to TRBJ1-4; weak D call: TRBD1 (6 bases). The CDR3 consists of 16 residues. Between the trimmed V and J ends, which lost 0 bases and 5 bases, there was a span of 13 bases. Germline V gives CDR1 LGHNA, CDR2 YNFKEQ. CDR3 amino acids: CASSQENSGGNEKLFF. The CDR3 DNA reads TGTGCCAGCAGCCAAGAGAATTCTGGGGGCAATGAAAAACTGTTTTTT.

The V and J genes are TRBV25-1 and TRBJ2-2; 7 bases line up with TRBD2. Trimming took 2 bases from V and 6 from J; bases not matched to a gene: 3. Germline lookup yields CDR1 MGHDK and CDR2 SYGVNS. The CDR3 loop spans 14 amino acids. For the CDR3, the DNA is TGTGCCAGCAGTGAAGCGGGGGACGCCGGGGAGCTGTTTTTT. As protein: CASSEAGDAGELFF.

The chain uses TRBV11-2 and TRBJ2-5; D is perhaps TRBD1 (6 bases). This CDR3 has 16 amino acids. Germline CDR1 is SGHAT and CDR2 is FQNNGV. Deletions cut 5 bases from V and 5 bases from J, with 21 bases between. The CDR3 DNA follows: TGTGCCAGCAGCCCCGGTTCAGGGGTAAGGTTGGAGACCCAGTACTTC. Translating it yields CASSPGSGVRLETQYF.

The J gene is TRBJ2-7, the V gene TRBV9; no firm D call. The germline V gene has CDR1 SGDLS and CDR2 YYNGEE. The CDR3 runs 14 residues. The germline V and J ends were trimmed by 0 bases and 3 bases, with 10 bases remaining between them. The CDR3 sequence is CASSVEEIHYEQYF. CDR3 DNA: TGTGCCAGCAGCGTAGAAGAAATTCACTACGAGCAGTACTTC.